This TCR beta chain was identified during a study of OX40 agonist ivuxolimab in advanced cancers. The CDR3 is 13 residues long. The V end lost 1 base, the J end lost 15 bases, and 16 bases lay between the germline ends. Per the germline V gene, CDR1 is SNHLY and CDR2 is FYNNEI. Profiled with immunoSEQ multiplex PCR; TCRdb holds only in-frame clones, not every one. The table lists fewer than 60,000 clones, 80% to 90% of them singletons. Sequenced material: CD4+ or CD8+ T cells sorted from blood, taken in a trial of the OX40 agonist ivuxolimab. The sequence was collected from an adult with an advanced solid tumor such as melanoma, head and neck, liver or kidney cancer. The chain links TRBV2 to TRBJ2-1; D possibly corresponds to TRBD1 (5 bases). This chain's CDR3 is CASSEGTPYLGFF. CDR3 DNA sequence: TGTGCCAGCAGTGAAGGGACACCATATCTTGGGTTCTTC.